Listed below are T cell receptor beta chains from one sample, sequenced in a study of beta chain features in type 1 diabetes. Generated by immunoSEQ multiplex PCR, the TCRdb table keeps only in-frame clones and is missing some. The sample includes under 350,000 clones, over 11% of them seen just once. Material for sequencing was naive CD4+ T cells from blood. Source of these receptors: a man aged 25-45 years with type 1 diabetes. Both conserved end residues are trimmed from each CDR3. The order of the fields is V gene, CDR3 protein.

>TRBV19
ASSGVLGETQY
>TRBV10-3
ASRGQDTGELF
>TRBV29-1
SVSLTGQGLYEQY
>TRBV27
ASKAGGPLYTGELF
>TRBV9
ASSPLVGVSVNEQF
>TRBV28
ASKTAGVIEAF
>TRBV11-1
ASSLSGINEQF
>TRBV6-6
ASSPTSGSYNEQF
>TRBV2
ASSERASGSVEQF
>TRBV29-1
SVKTLAGSTDTQY
>TRBV19
ASSMLVGNQPQH
>TRBV9
ASASDSYEQY
>TRBV28
ASRQTGERFGYGYT
>TRBV9
ASSTTGTLGEKLF
>TRBV6-1
ASSEEGALEQY
>TRBV28
ASSLFGRVNYGYT
>TRBV2
ASSGRGNEQF
>TRBV6-5
ASRYGQGHGYT
>TRBV15
ATSRNRDRLNEQF
>TRBV5-4
ASRKGTSGVSLYREQF
>TRBV7-8
ASSLKVDRGKETQY
>TRBV9
ASSVEQISTEAF
>TRBV18
ASSTSGDFLDTQY
>TRBV28
ASRDSKYEQY
>TRBV9
ASSVGAGSTSVAQY
>TRBV5-1
ASSLGQTETQY
>TRBV5-6
ASSGGTEGNQPQH
>TRBV6-1
ASSPRPDRNTEAF
>TRBV5-1
ASSLGFGETQY
>TRBV19
ASSLSGQGGYGYT
>TRBV4-3
ASSQGQVQGGYEQY
>TRBV18
ASSPRPTEAVSYEQY
>TRBV5-1
ASSLISGGDYEQY
>TRBV7-9
ASSEGTSTTIDDEQF
>TRBV29-1
SVELAGELF
>TRBV25-1
ASRSGSLAQY
>TRBV4-3
ASSQVSGETQY
>TRBV28
ASSALRDTQY
>TRBV4-2
ASNRDGDGYT
>TRBV18
ASVQRGTEAF
>TRBV7-9
ASSWETGPGGETQY
>TRBV6-4
ASSQAGGYNEQF
>TRBV6-5
ASSYGGGMRYEQY
>TRBV5-1
ASSLALAGEETQY
>TRBV5-1
ASSLRGGGNQPQH
>TRBV30
AWSLQGALEAF
>TRBV29-1
SVPRGLAEETQY
>TRBV18
ASSATGEETQY